Listed here is a single T cell receptor (beta chain). Its antigen has not been determined. No base-level quality is on record; no much larger clone is a single base apart. This sample is drawn from a study of control samples from healthy donors and cancer patients (dated by TCRdb to 2018 to 2020). The library was built by means of the immunoSEQ multiplex PCR assay. TCRdb limited this immuneACCESS table to in-frame rearrangements with V and J called. A share of clones is missing; checked studies link under half to unresolved V genes, and the rest is unexplained. This sample holds roughly 100,000 clones; 75% to 90% were observed only once. Less than 8.5% of the sample lies in the top ten. The V end loses 2 bases and the J end loses 6 bases, and a stretch of 13 bases separates them. From cysteine to phenylalanine, the CDR3 is 14 amino acids long. Only the CDR3 region is kept as DNA, spanning 42 bases read in frame from base 1. The CDR1 and CDR2 encoded by the germline V gene (reference sequence) are LGHDT and YNNKEL.

The chain uses TRBV3-1 (or the pseudogene TRBV3-2) and TRBJ1-2, with the D gene uncertain. The TCR originated in a man aged 30 to 45 in good health. Sequencing used blood. The nucleotides are TGTGCCAGCAGCCAAACCCCAAGGATCCATGGCTACACCTTC. The encoded protein is CASSQTPRIHGYTF.